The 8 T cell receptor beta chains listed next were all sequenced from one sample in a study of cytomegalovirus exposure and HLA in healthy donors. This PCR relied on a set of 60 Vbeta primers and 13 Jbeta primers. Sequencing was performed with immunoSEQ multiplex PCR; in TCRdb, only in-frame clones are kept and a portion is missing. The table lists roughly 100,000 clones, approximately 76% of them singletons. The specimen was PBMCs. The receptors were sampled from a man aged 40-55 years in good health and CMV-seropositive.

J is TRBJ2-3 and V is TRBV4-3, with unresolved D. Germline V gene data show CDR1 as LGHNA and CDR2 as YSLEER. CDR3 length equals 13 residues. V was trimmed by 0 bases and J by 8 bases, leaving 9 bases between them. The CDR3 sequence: CASSQDVLTTQYF. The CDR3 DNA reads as TGCGCCAGCAGCCAAGATGTACTAACTACGCAGTATTTT.

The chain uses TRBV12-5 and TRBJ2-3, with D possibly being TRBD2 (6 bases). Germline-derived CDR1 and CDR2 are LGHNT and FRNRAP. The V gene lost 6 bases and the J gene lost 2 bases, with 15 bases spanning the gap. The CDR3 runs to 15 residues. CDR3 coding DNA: TGTGCTAGTGGCCCTCCTGGACTATTCACAGATACGCAGTATTTT. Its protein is CASGPPGLFTDTQYF. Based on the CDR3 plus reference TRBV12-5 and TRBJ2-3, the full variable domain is DARVTQTPRHKVTEMGQEVTMRCQPILGHNTVFWYRQTMMQGLELLAYFRNRAPLDDSGMPKDRFSAEMPDATLATLKIQPSEPRDSAVYFCASGPPGLFTDTQYFGPGTRLTVL.

The CDR3 here is CASSFSGGGQPQHF. The CDR3 DNA follows: TGTGCCAGCAGTTTTTCAGGGGGCGGGCAGCCCCAGCATTTT. The chain recombines TRBV27 with TRBJ1-5; 8 nucleotides agree with TRBD1. The germline CDR1 and CDR2 sequences are MNHEY and SMNVEV (reference sequence). The CDR3 consists of 14 residues. With 3 bases clipped from V and 7 bases from J, the junction kept 5 bases outside the gene matches.

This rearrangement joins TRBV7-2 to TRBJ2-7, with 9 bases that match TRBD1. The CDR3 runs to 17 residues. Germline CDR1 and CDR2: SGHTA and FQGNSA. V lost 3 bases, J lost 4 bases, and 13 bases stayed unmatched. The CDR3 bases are TGTGCCAGCAGCTTGCCCTTCGGGGGACAGGGCTATTACGAGCAGTACTTC. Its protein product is CASSLPFGGQGYYEQYF.

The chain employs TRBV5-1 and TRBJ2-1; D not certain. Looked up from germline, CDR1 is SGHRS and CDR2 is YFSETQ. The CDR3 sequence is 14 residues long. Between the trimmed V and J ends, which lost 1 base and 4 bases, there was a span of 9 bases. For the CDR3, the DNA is TGCGCCAGCAGCTTGACCAGGCAATACAATGAGCAGTTCTTC. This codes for CASSLTRQYNEQFF. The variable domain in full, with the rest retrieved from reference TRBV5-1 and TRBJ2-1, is KAGVTQTPRYLIKTRGQQVTLSCSPISGHRSVSWYQQTPGQGLQFLFEYFSETQRNKGNFPGRFSGRQFSNSRSEMNVSTLELGDSALYLCASSLTRQYNEQFFGPGTRLTVL.

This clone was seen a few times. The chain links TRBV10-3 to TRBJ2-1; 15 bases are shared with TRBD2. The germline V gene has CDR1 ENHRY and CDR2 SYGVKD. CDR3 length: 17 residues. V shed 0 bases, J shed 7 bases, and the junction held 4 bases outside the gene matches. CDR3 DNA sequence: TGTGCCATCAGTGAGTCGGGACTAGCGGGGGGCCGGAATGAGCAGTTCTTC. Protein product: CAISESGLAGGRNEQFF.

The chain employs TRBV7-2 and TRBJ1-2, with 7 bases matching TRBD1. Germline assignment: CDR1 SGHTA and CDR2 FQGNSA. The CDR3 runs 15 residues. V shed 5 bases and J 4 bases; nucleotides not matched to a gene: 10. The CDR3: CASSNQGDMVYGYTF. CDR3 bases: TGTGCCAGCAGCAATCAGGGGGATATGGTCTATGGCTACACCTTC.

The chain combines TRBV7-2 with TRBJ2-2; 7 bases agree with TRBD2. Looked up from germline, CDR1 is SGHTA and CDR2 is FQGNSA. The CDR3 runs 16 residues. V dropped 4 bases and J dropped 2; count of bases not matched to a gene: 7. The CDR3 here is CASSSASGVNTGELFF. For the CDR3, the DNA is TGTGCCAGCAGCTCCGCTAGCGGAGTAAACACCGGGGAGCTGTTTTTT.